The source of this T cell receptor beta chain is a study of graft-versus-host responses after intestinal transplantation. Study-level results: The recipient marrow held GvH clones, and some of them showed up first in ileum or blood. Peak circulating GvH clone levels were associated with early post-transplant HvG declines.

Libraries were prepared by immunoSEQ multiplex PCR; TCRdb keeps only in-frame clonotypes and omits some of them. The sample includes about 97,000 clones, roughly 90% of them seen just once. Germline V gene data show CDR1 as SGHTA and CDR2 as FQGNSA. The CDR3 sequence is 15 residues long. About this clone: The antigen remains undetermined.

The material was PBMCs, obtained roughly 68 weeks after intestinal transplant. J is TRBJ2-5 and V is TRBV7-2, with TRBD2 matching over 8 bases. The J call could be wrong; TRBJ2-7 is a better fit for the DNA end. The clonotype was recovered from a human patient who received an intestinal transplant, so some T cells may come from the graft donor. CDR3 residues: CASSPLGGLAYEQYF. The CDR3 DNA is TGTGCCAGCAGCCCCCTCGGGGGACTAGCCTACGAGCAGTACTTC.